These 21 T cell receptor beta chains were all obtained from the same sample, sequenced in a study of spatial heterogeneity in lung cancer. Each CDR3 protein gets one entry after TCRdb re-called the 5' RACE reads with MiXCR. The sample comprises approximately 40,000 distinct CDR3 sequences, 7.5% of which are singletons, and roughly 28% rests with the top ten. Time point: sample taken at primary tumor resection. The specimen comprised PBMCs, sampled at surgery. The receptors come from a male donor with early-stage non-small cell lung cancer.

This clonotype came up many times. This rearrangement joins TRBV12-3 or TRBV12-4 to TRBJ1-1, with 7 bases identical to TRBD1. This CDR3 has 13 residues. J lost 3 bases, V lost 8 bases, and 6 bases had no gene match. CDR3 sequence (DNA): TGTGCCAGCGCCCGACAGGGAGACACTGAAGCTTTCTTT. It specifies CASARQGDTEAFF.

Many counts were recorded for this clonotype. Relative to the germline gene, one junction end is altered; a read error may explain this. V is TRBV7-9 and J is TRBJ2-3; D might be TRBD2 (5 bases). This CDR3 region has 13 residues. In germline, CDR1 is SEHNR, CDR2 FQNEAQ (reference sequence). CDR3 in amino acids: CASSLASTDTQYF. The CDR3 DNA follows: TGTGCCAGCAGCCTAGCAAGCACAGATACGCAGTATTTT.

A few counts support this clonotype. The V gene is TRBV6-2 or TRBV6-3, the J gene TRBJ1-6; D is possibly TRBD1 (6 bases). Germline V lookup: CDR1 MNHEY, CDR2 SVGEGT. This CDR3 contains 15 residues. Deletions cut 7 bases from V and 7 bases from J, with 17 bases between. The CDR3 DNA sequence: TGTGCCAGCACCAACTTCTTACAGGGAAATTCACCCCTCCACTTT. It encodes CASTNFLQGNSPLHF.

This clonotype was found many times. The chain carries TRBV28 and TRBJ1-6; maybe TRBD1 (5 bases). V dropped 2 bases and J dropped 13 bases, with 12 bases sitting between them. The germline V gene encodes CDR1 MDHEN and CDR2 SYDVKM. This CDR3 comprises 13 residues. Written as DNA, the CDR3 is TGTGCCAGCAGTTTACTCCAGGGAAATCCCCTCCACTTT. Translated: CASSLLQGNPLHF. Based on the CDR3 plus reference TRBV28 and TRBJ1-6, the full variable domain is DVKVTQSSRYLVKRTGEKVFLECVQDMDHENMFWYRQDPGLGLRLIYFSYDVKMKEKGDIPEGYSVSREKKERFSLILESASTNQTSMYLCASSLLQGNPLHFGNGTRLTVT.

The DNA of the CDR3 is TGTGCCAGCACCCCGAGCGGGAGGGCCGGGACCGGGGAGCTGTTTTTT. Translated, it gives CASTPSGRAGTGELFF. The chain combines TRBV11-2 with TRBJ2-2; 10 bases fit TRBD2. This CDR3 is built from 16 residues. V shed 7 bases, J shed 5 bases, and the junction held 10 bases outside the gene matches. Looked up from germline, CDR1 is SGHAT and CDR2 is FQNNGV.

This clonotype was detected ten times or more. V usage is TRBV21-1 and J usage is TRBJ2-7. TRBV21-1 has pseudogene status. There are 13 residues in the CDR3. The CDR3 region is CASSKKVVYEQYV. The CDR3 bases are TGTGCCAGCAGCAAAAAAGTAGTCTACGAGCAGTACGTC.

This clonotype was counted between two and nine times. The V gene is TRBV9, the J gene TRBJ2-3; D gene ambiguous. V was clipped by 4 bases and J by 2 bases, with 11 bases between them. Germline loops: CDR1 SGDLS, CDR2 YYNGEE. This CDR3 has 14 amino acids. The CDR3: CASSIDGTTDTQYF. The DNA of the CDR3 is TGTGCCAGCAGCATAGACGGTACCACAGATACGCAGTATTTT.

This clonotype was seen more than once but under ten times. This CDR3 is CASSQDRDSGSGNTIYF. The DNA of the CDR3 is TGCGCCAGCAGCCAAGATAGGGATTCCGGCTCTGGAAACACCATATATTTT. The rearrangement uses TRBV4-3 and TRBJ1-3; no definite D call. Trimming took 0 bases from V and 0 from J, leaving 12 bases between them. In germline, CDR1 is LGHNA, CDR2 YSLEER. There are 17 residues in the CDR3.

This clonotype was seen ten or more times. This chain joins TRBV28 and TRBJ2-2; 11 nucleotides line up with TRBD1. The germline V gene has CDR1 MDHEN and CDR2 SYDVKM. The CDR3 consists of 15 residues. V was pared by 7 bases and J by 6 bases, with 7 bases of the junction left unmatched. The CDR3 DNA reads TGTGCCAGCAACCCACCGGGACAGGGGGCCGGGGAGCTGTTTTTT. Translation: CASNPPGQGAGELFF.

In its sample, this clonotype was seen many times. The chain is built from TRBV10-3 and TRBJ1-2, with D unresolved. CDR1 ENHRY and CDR2 SYGVKD come from the germline V gene. Trimming shortened V by 3 bases and J by 1 base, and 6 bases separated the two germline ends. This CDR3 region has 13 residues. CDR3 in DNA: TGTGCCATCAGTGACAACAATAACTATGGCTACACCTTC. Amino acid sequence: CAISDNNNYGYTF.

Concerning this clonotype: Being one base from a much bigger clone, this may be a read error. The chain has TRBV5-6 and TRBJ2-1; the D is unclear. Germline assignment: CDR1 SGHDT and CDR2 YYEEEE. The CDR3 contains 15 residues. The CDR3 protein is CASSLVGPLYNVQFF. DNA of the CDR3: TGTGCCAGCAGCTTGGTCGGCCCCCTATACAATGTGCAGTTCTTC.

Ten or more counts support this clonotype. V gene TRBV4-1 combines with J gene TRBJ2-1; the D is unclear. V lost 4 bases, J lost 6 bases, and 10 bases lay in between. CDR3 size: 13 residues. The V gene's germline CDR1 is MGHRA and CDR2 YSYEKL. CDR3 in amino acids: CASSRPGGNEQFF. DNA for the CDR3: TGCGCCAGCAGCCGGCCCGGCGGCAATGAGCAGTTCTTC.

This clonotype was counted many times. J is TRBJ2-5 and V is TRBV13; D not resolved. V lost 1 base, J lost 5 bases, and 5 bases lay in between. Per germline, CDR1 PRHDT and CDR2 FYEKMQ (reference sequence). The CDR3 has 12 residues. In DNA form, the CDR3 reads TGTGCCAGCAGCTTAGTTCGGGAGACCCAGTACTTC. Translated: CASSLVRETQYF. Full variable domain (remainder filled in from reference TRBV13 and TRBJ2-5): AAGVIQSPRHLIKEKRETATLKCYPIPRHDTVYWYQQGPGQDPQFLISFYEKMQSDKGSIPDRFSAQQFSDYHSELNMSSLELGDSALYFCASSLVRETQYFGPGTRLLVL.

This clonotype was detected a few times. V usage is TRBV4-1 and J usage is TRBJ1-3; unclear D gene. Per the germline V gene, CDR1 is MGHRA and CDR2 is YSYEKL. Trimming shortened V by 4 bases and J by 4 bases, and 23 bases separated the two germline ends. The CDR3 contains 18 residues. This CDR3 is CASSPDWHPLRRGNTIYF. Written as DNA, the CDR3 is TGCGCCAGCAGCCCTGACTGGCACCCTTTAAGGAGAGGAAACACCATATATTTT.

The chain carries TRBV14 and TRBJ1-4; TRBD1 is a possible D gene (5 bases). With 5 bases removed from V and 8 bases from J, the gap between germline ends came to 12 bases. CDR3 length: 13 residues. The germline gives CDR1 SGHDN, CDR2 FVKESK. CDR3 region: CASSARPGEKLFF. CDR3 nucleotides: TGTGCCAGCAGCGCCCGGCCAGGGGAAAAACTGTTTTTT.

Of note for this clonotype: A much larger clone differs by one base, so this may be a read error. The chain links TRBV4-3 to TRBJ1-6, with TRBD1 identical over 7 bases. This CDR3 is 18 amino acids long. The V gene's germline CDR1 is LGHNA and CDR2 YSLEER. The CDR3 DNA follows: TGCGCCAGCGGCCAAGATGGGGGACAGAGCTCCTATAATTCACCCCTCCACTTT. As protein: CASGQDGGQSSYNSPLHF.

The table lists this clonotype with many counts. This chain joins TRBV6-2 or TRBV6-3 and TRBJ2-7; D is undetermined. V was clipped by 5 bases and J by 0 bases, with 5 bases between them. CDR1 MNHEY and CDR2 SVGEGT come from the germline V gene. The CDR3 covers 12 residues. Written as DNA, the CDR3 is TGTGCCAGCAGTCGTTACTCCTACGAGCAGTACTTC. Translation gives CASSRYSYEQYF.

The J gene is TRBJ2-1, the V gene TRBV11-3, with 7 positions matching TRBD2. The CDR3 totals 12 residues. Germline loops: CDR1 SGHNT, CDR2 YENEEA. J was trimmed by 7 bases and V by 7 bases; bases with no gene match: 4. Written as DNA, the CDR3 is TGTGCCAGCATGCGGGAGTTAAATGAGCAGTTCTTC. Translated, it gives CASMRELNEQFF.

The gene calls are TRBV29-1 and TRBJ2-7, with 10 bases that match TRBD1. The CDR3 runs 15 residues. Trimming at V came to 5 bases and at J to 2 bases, leaving 9 bases not matched to a gene. Looked up from germline, CDR1 is SQVTM and CDR2 is ANQGSEA. The CDR3 region is CSVLSGTGAPYEQYF. In DNA, the CDR3 is TGCAGCGTTCTGAGCGGGACAGGGGCGCCCTACGAGCAGTACTTC.

This clonotype was counted many times. The chain carries TRBV12-3 or TRBV12-4 and TRBJ1-5; 8 bases are shared with TRBD1. With 5 bases clipped from V and 7 bases from J, the junction kept 10 bases outside the gene matches. CDR3 size: 15 residues. The CDR3 is CASSGQGAFGQPQHF. The CDR3 bases are TGTGCCAGCAGTGGGCAGGGGGCGTTCGGACAGCCCCAGCATTTT.

This chain connects TRBV12-3 or TRBV12-4 to TRBJ2-6; D uncertain. This CDR3 spans 14 amino acids. Trimming stripped 2 bases from V and 0 bases from J, with 2 bases between. For the CDR3, the DNA is TGTGCCAGCAGTTTAAACTCTGGGGCCAACGTCCTGACTTTC. It translates to CASSLNSGANVLTF.